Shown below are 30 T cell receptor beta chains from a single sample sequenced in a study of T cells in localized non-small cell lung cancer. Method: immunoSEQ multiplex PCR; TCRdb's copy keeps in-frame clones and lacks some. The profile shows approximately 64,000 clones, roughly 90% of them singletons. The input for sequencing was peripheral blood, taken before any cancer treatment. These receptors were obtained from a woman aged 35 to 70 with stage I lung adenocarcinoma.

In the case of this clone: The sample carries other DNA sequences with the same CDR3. The CDR3 sequence is CASSLSGGASETQYF. In DNA form, the CDR3 reads TGCGCCAGCAGCTTATCGGGGGGGGCCTCTGAGACCCAGTACTTC. The chain combines TRBV5-1 with TRBJ2-5, with 8 nucleotides matching TRBD2. J lost 5 bases, V lost 2 bases, and 8 bases had no gene match. The CDR3 contains 15 residues. Germline CDR1 reads SGHRS; CDR2 reads YFSETQ. Filled out from reference TRBV5-1 and TRBJ2-5, the complete variable domain reads KAGVTQTPRYLIKTRGQQVTLSCSPISGHRSVSWYQQTPGQGLQFLFEYFSETQRNKGNFPGRFSGRQFSNSRSEMNVSTLELGDSALYLCASSLSGGASETQYFGPGTRLLVL.

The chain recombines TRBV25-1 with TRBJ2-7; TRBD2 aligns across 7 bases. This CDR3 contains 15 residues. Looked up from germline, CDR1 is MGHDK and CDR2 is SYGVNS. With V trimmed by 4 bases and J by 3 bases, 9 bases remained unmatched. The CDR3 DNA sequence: TGTGCCAGCAGTGGCTCGACTAGCTGGAACTACGAGCAGTACTTC. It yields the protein CASSGSTSWNYEQYF.

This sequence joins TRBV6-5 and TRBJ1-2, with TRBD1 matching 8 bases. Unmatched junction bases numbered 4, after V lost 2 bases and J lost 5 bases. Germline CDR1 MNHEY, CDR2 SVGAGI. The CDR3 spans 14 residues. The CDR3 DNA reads TGTGCCAGCAGTTACGCCAGGGGGCGATATGGCTACACCTTC. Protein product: CASSYARGRYGYTF.

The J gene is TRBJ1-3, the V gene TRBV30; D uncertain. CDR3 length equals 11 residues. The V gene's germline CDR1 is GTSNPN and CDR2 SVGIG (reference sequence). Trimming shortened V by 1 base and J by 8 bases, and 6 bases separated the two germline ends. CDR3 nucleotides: TGTGCCTGGAGTGAGGACTACACCATATATTTT. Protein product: CAWSEDYTIYF. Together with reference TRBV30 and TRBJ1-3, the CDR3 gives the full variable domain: SQTIHQWPATLVQPVGSPLSLECTVEGTSNPNLYWYRQAAGRGLQLLFYSVGIGQISSEVPQNLSASRPQDRQFILSSKKLLLSDSGFYLCAWSEDYTIYFGEGSWLTVV.

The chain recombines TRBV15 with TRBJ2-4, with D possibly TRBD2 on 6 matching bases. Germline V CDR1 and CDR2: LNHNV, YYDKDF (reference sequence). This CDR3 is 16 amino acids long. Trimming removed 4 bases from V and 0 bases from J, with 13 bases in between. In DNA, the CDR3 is TGTGCCACCAGCACCACGGGGGTACTAGCCAAAAACATTCAGTACTTC. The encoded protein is CATSTTGVLAKNIQYF.

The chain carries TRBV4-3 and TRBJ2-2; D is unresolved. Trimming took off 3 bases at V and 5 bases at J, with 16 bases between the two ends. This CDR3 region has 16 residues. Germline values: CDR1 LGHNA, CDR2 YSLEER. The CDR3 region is CASSHAPERWTGELFF. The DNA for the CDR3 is TGCGCCAGCAGCCATGCACCCGAGAGATGGACCGGGGAGCTGTTTTTT.

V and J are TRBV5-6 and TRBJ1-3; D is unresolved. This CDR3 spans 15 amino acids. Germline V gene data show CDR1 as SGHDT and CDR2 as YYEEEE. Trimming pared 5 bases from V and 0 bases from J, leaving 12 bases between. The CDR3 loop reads CASSRGLSSGNTIYF. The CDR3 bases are TGTGCCAGCAGTCGCGGCCTATCCTCTGGAAACACCATATATTTT. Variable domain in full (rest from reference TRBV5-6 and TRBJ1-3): DAGVTQSPTHLIKTRGQQVTLRCSPKSGHDTVSWYQQALGQGPQFIFQYYEEEERQRGNFPDRFSGHQFPNYSSELNVNALLLGDSALYLCASSRGLSSGNTIYFGEGSWLTVV.

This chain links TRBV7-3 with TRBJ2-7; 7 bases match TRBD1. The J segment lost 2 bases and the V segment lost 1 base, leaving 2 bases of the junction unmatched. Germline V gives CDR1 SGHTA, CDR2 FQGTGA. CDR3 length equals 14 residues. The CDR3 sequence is CASSLRGQAYEQYF. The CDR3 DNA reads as TGTGCCAGCAGCTTAAGAGGACAGGCCTACGAGCAGTACTTC. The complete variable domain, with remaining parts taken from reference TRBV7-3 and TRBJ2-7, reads GAGVSQTPSNKVTEKGKYVELRCDPISGHTALYWYRQSLGQGPEFLIYFQGTGAADDSGLPNDRFFAVRPEGSVSTLKIQRTERGDSAVYLCASSLRGQAYEQYFGPGTRLTVT.

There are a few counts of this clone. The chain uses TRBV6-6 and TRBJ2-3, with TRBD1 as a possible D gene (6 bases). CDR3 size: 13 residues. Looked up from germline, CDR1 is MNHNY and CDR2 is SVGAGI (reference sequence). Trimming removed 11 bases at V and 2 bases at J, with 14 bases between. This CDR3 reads CAVFSGATDTQYF. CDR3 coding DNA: TGTGCCGTCTTCTCAGGGGCCACAGATACGCAGTATTTT.

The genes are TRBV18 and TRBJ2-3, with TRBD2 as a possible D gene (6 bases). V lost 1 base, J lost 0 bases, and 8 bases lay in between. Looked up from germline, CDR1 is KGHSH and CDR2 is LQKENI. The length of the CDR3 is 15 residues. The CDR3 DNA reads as TGTGCCAGCTCACCACGGGGGGAGAGCACAGATACGCAGTATTTT. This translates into CASSPRGESTDTQYF.

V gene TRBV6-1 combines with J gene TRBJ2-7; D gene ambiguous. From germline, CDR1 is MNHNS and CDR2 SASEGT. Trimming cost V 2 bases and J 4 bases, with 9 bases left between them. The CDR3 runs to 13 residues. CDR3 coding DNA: TGTGCCAGCAGTGAAATAGAGTTTTACGAGCAGTACTTC. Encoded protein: CASSEIEFYEQYF.

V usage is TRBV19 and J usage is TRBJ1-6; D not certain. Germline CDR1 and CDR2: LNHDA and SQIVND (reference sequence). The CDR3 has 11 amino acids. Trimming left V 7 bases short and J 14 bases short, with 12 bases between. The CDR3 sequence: CASTKRESLHF. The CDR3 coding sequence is TGTGCCAGTACTAAAAGGGAATCCCTCCACTTT.

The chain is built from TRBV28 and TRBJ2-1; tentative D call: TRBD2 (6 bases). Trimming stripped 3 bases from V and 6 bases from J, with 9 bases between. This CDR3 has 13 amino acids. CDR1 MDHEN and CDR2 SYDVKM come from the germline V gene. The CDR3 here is CASSFRDFNEQFF. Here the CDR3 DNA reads TGTGCCAGCAGTTTCAGGGACTTCAATGAGCAGTTCTTC. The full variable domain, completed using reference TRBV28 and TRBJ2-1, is DVKVTQSSRYLVKRTGEKVFLECVQDMDHENMFWYRQDPGLGLRLIYFSYDVKMKEKGDIPEGYSVSREKKERFSLILESASTNQTSMYLCASSFRDFNEQFFGPGTRLTVL.

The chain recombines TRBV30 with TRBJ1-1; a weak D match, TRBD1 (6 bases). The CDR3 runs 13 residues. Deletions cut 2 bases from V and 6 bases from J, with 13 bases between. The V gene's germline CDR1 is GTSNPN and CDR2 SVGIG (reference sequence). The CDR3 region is CAWSFLRGAEAFF. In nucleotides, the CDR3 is TGTGCCTGGAGTTTTCTCAGGGGCGCTGAAGCTTTCTTT.

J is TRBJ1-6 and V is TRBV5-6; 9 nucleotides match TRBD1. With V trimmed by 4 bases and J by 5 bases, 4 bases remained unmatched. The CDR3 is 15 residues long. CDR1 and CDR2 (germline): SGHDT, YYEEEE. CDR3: CASSRDRVHNSPLHF. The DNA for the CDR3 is TGTGCCAGCAGCCGGGACAGGGTACATAATTCACCCCTCCACTTT.

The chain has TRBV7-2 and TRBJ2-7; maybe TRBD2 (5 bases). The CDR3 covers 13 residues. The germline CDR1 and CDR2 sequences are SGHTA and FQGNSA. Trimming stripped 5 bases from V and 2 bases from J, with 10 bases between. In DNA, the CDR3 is TGTGCCAGCAGCCCGGGATCGCCCTACGAGCAGTACTTC. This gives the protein CASSPGSPYEQYF.

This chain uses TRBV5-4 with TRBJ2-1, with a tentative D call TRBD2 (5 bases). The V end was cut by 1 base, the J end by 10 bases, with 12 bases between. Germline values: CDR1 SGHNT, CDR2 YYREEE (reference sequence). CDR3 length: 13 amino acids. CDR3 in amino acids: CASSLRGWEEQFF. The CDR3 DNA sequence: TGTGCCAGCAGCTTGCGAGGTTGGGAGGAGCAGTTCTTC.

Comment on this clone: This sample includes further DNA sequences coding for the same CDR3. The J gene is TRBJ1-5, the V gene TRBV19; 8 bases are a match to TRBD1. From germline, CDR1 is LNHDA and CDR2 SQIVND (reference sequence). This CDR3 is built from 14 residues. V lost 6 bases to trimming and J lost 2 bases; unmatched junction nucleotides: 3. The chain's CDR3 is CASSMTGGNQPQHF. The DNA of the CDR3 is TGTGCCAGTAGCATGACAGGGGGCAATCAGCCCCAGCATTTT.

In DNA form, the CDR3 reads TGTGCCAGCAGCTCCGGACTTCCCTACGAGCAGTACTTC. Its translation: CASSSGLPYEQYF. The rearrangement uses TRBV11-2 and TRBJ2-7, with D perhaps TRBD2 (5 bases). V lost 4 bases and J lost 2, with 9 bases in between. This CDR3 is 13 amino acids long. Germline CDR1 and CDR2: SGHAT and FQNNGV.

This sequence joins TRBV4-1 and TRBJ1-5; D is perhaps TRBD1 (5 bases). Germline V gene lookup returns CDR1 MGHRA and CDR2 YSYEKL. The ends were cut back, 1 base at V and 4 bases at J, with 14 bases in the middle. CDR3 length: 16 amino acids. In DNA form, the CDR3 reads TGCGCCAGCAGCCAAGGGGAGGGGCAGGTTAATCAGCCCCAGCATTTT. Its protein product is CASSQGEGQVNQPQHF.

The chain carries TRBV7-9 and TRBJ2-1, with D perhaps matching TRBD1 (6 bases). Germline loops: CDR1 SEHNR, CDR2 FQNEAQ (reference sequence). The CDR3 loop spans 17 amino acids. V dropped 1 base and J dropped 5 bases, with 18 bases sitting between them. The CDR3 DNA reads TGTGCCAGCAGCTTAGAACCCGGGACAAGCTGGGACAATGAGCAGTTCTTC. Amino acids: CASSLEPGTSWDNEQFF. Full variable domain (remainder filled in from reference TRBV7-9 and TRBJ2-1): DTGVSQNPRHKITKRGQNVTFRCDPISEHNRLYWYRQTLGQGPEFLTYFQNEAQLEKSRLLSDRFSAERPKGSFSTLEIQRTEQGDSAMYLCASSLEPGTSWDNEQFFGPGTRLTVL.

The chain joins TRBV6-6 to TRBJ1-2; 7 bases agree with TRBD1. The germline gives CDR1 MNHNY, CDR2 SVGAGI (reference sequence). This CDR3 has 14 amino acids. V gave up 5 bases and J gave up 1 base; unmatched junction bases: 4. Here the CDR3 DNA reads TGTGCCAGCAGTACGAGACAGGGTAACTATGGCTACACCTTC. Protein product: CASSTRQGNYGYTF.

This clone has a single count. Here the CDR3 DNA reads TGTGCCAGCAGCGAAGGACAGTTTTTCTCTGGAAACACCATATATTTT. Protein: CASSEGQFFSGNTIYF. The V and J genes are TRBV9 and TRBJ1-3; the D gene is possibly TRBD1 (6 bases). V dropped 3 bases and J dropped 0 bases, with 13 bases sitting between them. CDR1 and CDR2 from the germline V gene are SGDLS and YYNGEE. This CDR3 region has 16 residues.

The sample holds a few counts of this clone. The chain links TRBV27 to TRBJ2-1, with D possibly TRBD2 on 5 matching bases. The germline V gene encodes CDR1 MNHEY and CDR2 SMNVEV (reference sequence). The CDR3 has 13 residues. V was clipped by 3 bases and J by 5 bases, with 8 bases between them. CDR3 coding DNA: TGTGCCAGCAGTTTGACCGGGGACAATGAGCAGTTCTTC. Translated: CASSLTGDNEQFF.

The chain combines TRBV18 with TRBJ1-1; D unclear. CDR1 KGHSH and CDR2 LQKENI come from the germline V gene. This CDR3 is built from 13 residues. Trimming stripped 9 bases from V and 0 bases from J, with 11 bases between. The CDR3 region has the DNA TGTGCCAGTTCTAGCGTCATGAACACTGAAGCTTTCTTT. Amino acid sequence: CASSSVMNTEAFF.

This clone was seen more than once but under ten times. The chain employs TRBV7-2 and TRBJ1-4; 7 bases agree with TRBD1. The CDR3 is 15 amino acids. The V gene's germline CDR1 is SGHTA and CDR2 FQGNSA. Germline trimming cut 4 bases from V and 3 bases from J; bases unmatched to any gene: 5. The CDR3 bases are TGTGCCAGCAGCTCCACCGGGACAGCTAATGAAAAACTGTTTTTT. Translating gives CASSSTGTANEKLFF.

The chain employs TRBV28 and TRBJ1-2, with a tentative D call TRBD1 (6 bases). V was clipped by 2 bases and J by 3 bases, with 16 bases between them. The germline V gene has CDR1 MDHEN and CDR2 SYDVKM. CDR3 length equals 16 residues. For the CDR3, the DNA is TGTGCCAGCAGTTTAGGGGGGGGGCTTACCGACTATGGCTACACCTTC. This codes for CASSLGGGLTDYGYTF.

The chain's CDR3 is CASSILGQGAIGANVLTF. In DNA, the CDR3 is TGTGCCAGTAGTATCCTCGGACAGGGGGCGATAGGGGCCAACGTCCTGACTTTC. V and J are TRBV19 and TRBJ2-6, with 11 positions matching TRBD1. V lost 3 bases and J lost 4; bases outside the gene matches: 8. This CDR3 contains 18 residues. CDR1 is LNHDA and CDR2 is SQIVND in the germline V gene (reference sequence).

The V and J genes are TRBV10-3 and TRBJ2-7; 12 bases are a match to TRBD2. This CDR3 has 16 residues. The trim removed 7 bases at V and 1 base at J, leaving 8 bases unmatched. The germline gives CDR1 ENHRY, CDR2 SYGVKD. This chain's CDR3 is CAINGLGLAGSYEQYF. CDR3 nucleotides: TGTGCCATCAATGGACTAGGACTAGCGGGGTCCTACGAGCAGTACTTC.

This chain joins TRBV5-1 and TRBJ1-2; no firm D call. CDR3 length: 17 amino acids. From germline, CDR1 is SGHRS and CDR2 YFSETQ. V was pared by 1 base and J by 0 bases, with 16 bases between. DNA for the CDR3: TGCGCCAGCAGCTTGCACCGTGACATAGAGTCTAACTATGGCTACACCTTC. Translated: CASSLHRDIESNYGYTF.